The 27 T cell receptor beta chains given below trace back to one sample, sequenced in a study of T cell changes during pregnancy in multiple sclerosis (dated by TCRdb to about 2019). Library prep was done by the immunoSEQ multiplex PCR assay. TCRdb mirrors the immuneACCESS table, restricted to in-frame sequences. Some clones are absent from its copies; in checked studies, under half trace to an unresolved V gene, and the reason for the others is unknown. This sample gives about 70,000 clones in total; around 94% of them show up just once. The ten biggest clones cover less than 0.65% of the sample. Specimen: peripheral blood, collected in the third trimester of pregnancy. Receptor source: a female donor with multiple sclerosis, enrolled in a pregnancy study.

The genes are TRBV7-2 and TRBJ2-1; unclear D gene. There are 13 residues in the CDR3. Germline V gives CDR1 SGHTA, CDR2 FQGNSA. Trimming shortened V by 5 bases and J by 11 bases, and 16 bases separated the two germline ends. CDR3 residues: CASSPRLSSQQFF. CDR3 in DNA: TGTGCCAGCAGCCCCCGGTTAAGTTCACAGCAGTTCTTC.

This clone was seen only once. The V and J genes are TRBV4-1 and TRBJ1-1; D gene unclear. V dropped 6 bases and J dropped 3 bases, with 14 bases sitting between them. The CDR3 consists of 14 residues. Germline V gene sequence: CDR1 MGHRA, CDR2 YSYEKL. This CDR3 is CASRGERVDTEAFF. CDR3 DNA sequence: TGCGCCAGCAGGGGAGAAAGGGTGGACACTGAAGCTTTCTTT.

This rearrangement joins TRBV7-2 to TRBJ1-5; possible D gene TRBD1, 6 bases. The germline CDR1 and CDR2 sequences are SGHTA and FQGNSA. This CDR3 contains 17 residues. Deletions cut 2 bases from V and 11 bases from J, with 25 bases between. The CDR3 DNA reads TGTGCCAGCAGCTTATCGACCACTACAGGGTCAAGAAGTGCCCAGCATTTT. Its translation: CASSLSTTTGSRSAQHF.

This sequence joins TRBV19 and TRBJ2-7; 9 bases match TRBD1. Germline V CDR1 and CDR2: LNHDA, SQIVND (reference sequence). The J segment lost 6 bases and the V segment lost 5 bases, leaving 11 bases of the junction unmatched. The CDR3 runs 15 residues. The CDR3 here is CASSPAGTGFVEQYF. The DNA of the CDR3 is TGTGCCAGTAGTCCTGCCGGGACAGGGTTTGTCGAGCAGTACTTC.

The table lists this clone with a count of one. V and J are TRBV7-2 and TRBJ2-5; TRBD2 matches 9 bases. The CDR3 consists of 15 residues. Trimming removed 2 bases from V and 4 bases from J; junction bases left unmatched: 5. CDR1 and CDR2 (germline): SGHTA, FQGNSA. CDR3 DNA: TGTGCCAGCAGCTTACGGGGCGGGGGGGTAGAGACCCAGTACTTC. It codes for CASSLRGGGVETQYF.

The genes are TRBV4-3 and TRBJ1-4; D may be TRBD1 (6 bases). The length of the CDR3 is 15 residues. Germline loops: CDR1 LGHNA, CDR2 YSLEER. The V gene lost 4 bases and the J gene lost 4 bases, with 13 bases spanning the gap. As DNA, the CDR3 is TGCGCCAGCAGCCCTAACAGGGCCTATAATGAAAAACTGTTTTTT. Protein: CASSPNRAYNEKLFF.

The chain carries TRBV10-3 and TRBJ2-1, with TRBD2 matching 11 bases. The CDR3 has 15 residues. Germline trimming cut 10 bases from V and 5 bases from J; bases unmatched to any gene: 10. Per germline, CDR1 ENHRY and CDR2 SYGVKD. Here the CDR3 reads CATSTSGGTNNEQFF. Written as DNA, the CDR3 is TGTGCCACCTCCACTAGCGGGGGAACCAACAATGAGCAGTTCTTC.

The V call is TRBV18, the J call TRBJ1-2, with a weak D call TRBD1 (6 bases). CDR3 size: 13 residues. The V end was cut by 3 bases, the J end by 5 bases, with 10 bases between. Per the germline V gene, CDR1 is KGHSH and CDR2 is LQKENI. CDR3 nucleotide sequence: TGTGCCAGCTCACCGGGACAACTATATGGCTACACCTTC. Encoded protein: CASSPGQLYGYTF.

Only one count was recorded for this clone. The rearrangement links TRBV6-5 to TRBJ2-1, with D unresolved. The CDR3 is made up of 15 amino acids. Germline assignment: CDR1 MNHEY and CDR2 SVGAGI. V shed 5 bases and J shed 6 bases, with 17 bases lying between them. CDR3 coding DNA: TGTGCCAGCAGTCGATCAACCGGGTGGTTCAATGAGCAGTTCTTC. It encodes CASSRSTGWFNEQFF.

The DNA of the CDR3 is TGTGCCAGCAGCGTAGCCCCACTCGCTAGCACAGATACGCAGTATTTT. The encoded protein is CASSVAPLASTDTQYF. The chain uses TRBV9 and TRBJ2-3; D not resolved. CDR1 and CDR2 from the germline V gene are SGDLS and YYNGEE. CDR3 length: 16 amino acids. V was shortened by 0 bases and J by 0 bases, with 11 bases between the two germline ends.

Worth noting for this clone: One junction end does not reproduce the germline sequence, and a read error may be involved. The V call is TRBV7-7, the J call TRBJ2-2; tentatively, D is TRBD1 (5 bases). The germline gives CDR1 SSHAT, CDR2 FNYEAQ (reference sequence). The CDR3 runs 13 residues. The CDR3 region is CASSQGNTGELFF. For the CDR3, the DNA is TGTGCTAGCAGTCAGGGGAACACCGGGGAGCTGTTTTTT. The full variable domain, rest sourced from reference TRBV7-7 and TRBJ2-2, is GAGVSQSPRYKVTKRGQDVTLRCDPISSHATLYWYQQALGQGPEFLTYFNYEAQPDKSGLPSDRFSAERPEGSISTLTIQRTEQRDSAMYRCASSQGNTGELFFGEGSRLTVL.

This chain links TRBV18 with TRBJ2-4; 7 positions match TRBD2. This CDR3 is 16 amino acids long. The trim removed 3 bases at V and 0 bases at J, leaving 5 bases unmatched. Looked up from germline, CDR1 is KGHSH and CDR2 is LQKENI. The CDR3 reads CASSPWREGAKNIQYF. CDR3 sequence (DNA): TGTGCCAGCTCACCGTGGAGGGAGGGAGCCAAAAACATTCAGTACTTC.

In this sample, this clone turned up once. CDR3 DNA sequence: TGTGCCAGCAGCAGCGACGGGTACGAGCAGTACTTC. This sequence encodes CASSSDGYEQYF. The V gene is TRBV13, the J gene TRBJ2-7; D gene uncertain. The CDR3 length is 12 residues. The V end was cut by 5 bases, the J end by 4 bases, with 9 bases between. Germline V gives CDR1 PRHDT, CDR2 FYEKMQ (reference sequence). Full variable domain (rest looked up from reference TRBV13 and TRBJ2-7): AAGVIQSPRHLIKEKRETATLKCYPIPRHDTVYWYQQGPGQDPQFLISFYEKMQSDKGSIPDRFSAQQFSDYHSELNMSSLELGDSALYFCASSSDGYEQYFGPGTRLTVT.

The chain is built from TRBV27 and TRBJ2-3; D may be TRBD2 (6 bases). The CDR3 is 15 amino acids. V dropped 5 bases and J dropped 1 base, with 13 bases sitting between them. Germline V gene data show CDR1 as MNHEY and CDR2 as SMNVEV (reference sequence). CDR3 DNA: TGTGCCAGCAGTACATCTAGCGACGGCACAGATACGCAGTATTTT. It is translated as CASSTSSDGTDTQYF.

This chain links TRBV6-4 with TRBJ2-2, with D perhaps matching TRBD2 (6 bases). Germline V gene data show CDR1 as MRHNA and CDR2 as SNTAGT. The V and J ends lost 3 bases and 5 bases respectively, with 13 bases between them. The CDR3 runs 15 residues. CDR3 protein: CASSEGSAGTGELFF. The CDR3 DNA is TGTGCCAGCAGTGAGGGGAGCGCGGGAACCGGGGAGCTGTTTTTT.

V gene TRBV5-4 combines with J gene TRBJ2-3; D gene uncertain. This CDR3 is built from 11 residues. The germline V gene has CDR1 SGHNT and CDR2 YYREEE (reference sequence). The V end lost 3 bases, the J end lost 3 bases, and 2 bases lay between the germline ends. The CDR3 DNA reads as TGTGCCAGCAGCTCGACAGATACGCAGTATTTT. It encodes CASSSTDTQYF.

The genes are TRBV5-4 and TRBJ2-3; possible D gene TRBD2, 5 bases. Germline V CDR1 and CDR2: SGHNT, YYREEE (reference sequence). The CDR3 is made up of 15 amino acids. Trimming took off 0 bases at V and 1 base at J, with 9 bases between the two ends. The CDR3 protein is CASSLARGGTDTQYF. As DNA, the CDR3 is TGTGCCAGCAGCTTGGCCCGGGGAGGCACAGATACGCAGTATTTT.

The CDR3, as DNA: TGTGCCAGCAGTGCCCACGCCCGGGGGACAGGGACCTACAATGAGCAGTTCTTC. Encoded protein: CASSAHARGTGTYNEQFF. This sequence joins TRBV6-1 and TRBJ2-1; TRBD1 aligns across 9 bases. CDR3 length: 18 residues. J was trimmed by 2 bases and V by 4 bases; bases with no gene match: 12. Germline CDR1 and CDR2: MNHNS and SASEGT.

The rearrangement uses TRBV9 and TRBJ1-4, with 8 positions matching TRBD1. Per germline, CDR1 SGDLS and CDR2 YYNGEE. The J segment lost 7 bases and the V segment lost 0 bases, leaving 2 bases of the junction unmatched. CDR3 length: 14 amino acids. DNA for the CDR3: TGTGCCAGCAGCGTAGGGACAGGGTTTGAAAAACTGTTTTTT. It codes for CASSVGTGFEKLFF.

The count of this clone is one. This sequence joins TRBV18 and TRBJ2-5; D unclear. CDR3 length: 13 residues. Trimming removed 4 bases at V and 2 bases at J, with 8 bases between. From germline, CDR1 is KGHSH and CDR2 LQKENI. The CDR3 nucleotides are TGTGCCAGCTCACGAGGAGAACAAGAGACCCAGTACTTC. Translated, it gives CASSRGEQETQYF.

The chain employs TRBV4-3 and TRBJ1-6, with D possibly TRBD1 on 5 matching bases. Trimming pared 0 bases from V and 2 bases from J, leaving 17 bases between. Germline V gives CDR1 LGHNA, CDR2 YSLEER. This CDR3 is 19 amino acids long. CDR3 amino acids: CASSQDPVGRVPYNSPLHF. Written as DNA, the CDR3 is TGCGCCAGCAGCCAAGATCCTGTTGGCAGGGTGCCCTATAATTCACCCCTCCACTTT.

The rearrangement joins TRBV5-1 to TRBJ2-6; TRBD2 matches at 8 bases. CDR1 and CDR2 from the germline V gene are SGHRS and YFSETQ. Germline trimming cut 4 bases from V and 0 bases from J; bases unmatched to any gene: 6. This CDR3 contains 17 residues. The CDR3 coding sequence is TGCGCCAGCAGCCCCGCGGGAGGAGGCTCTGGGGCCAACGTCCTGACTTTC. This translates into CASSPAGGGSGANVLTF.

The chain employs TRBV16 and TRBJ1-1; no clear D gene. Trimming shortened V by 3 bases and J by 6 bases, and 11 bases separated the two germline ends. Germline lookup yields CDR1 KGHSY and CDR2 FQNENV. This CDR3 has 13 residues. CDR3 protein: CASSQIGSAEAFF. The CDR3 nucleotides read TGTGCCAGCAGCCAGATCGGTAGCGCTGAAGCTTTCTTT.

The chain links TRBV9 to TRBJ2-1; possible D gene TRBD2, 6 bases. This CDR3 contains 16 residues. Germline lookup yields CDR1 SGDLS and CDR2 YYNGEE. Between the trimmed V and J ends, which lost 4 bases and 7 bases, there was a span of 21 bases. This CDR3 reads CASSPPGGSRRNEQFF. For the CDR3, the DNA is TGTGCCAGCAGCCCCCCCGGAGGGAGCCGCCGAAATGAGCAGTTCTTC.

This clone was seen once. This chain connects TRBV5-4 to TRBJ2-7, with D possibly TRBD2 on 6 matching bases. The CDR3 consists of 15 residues. From germline, CDR1 is SGHNT and CDR2 YYREEE (reference sequence). Between the trimmed V and J ends, which lost 0 bases and 2 bases, there was a span of 12 bases. DNA of the CDR3: TGTGCCAGCAGCTTGGTGGGTAGCGGTACCTACGAGCAGTACTTC. Encoded protein: CASSLVGSGTYEQYF. Supplemented by reference TRBV5-4 and TRBJ2-7, the full variable domain reads ETGVTQSPTHLIKTRGQQVTLRCSSQSGHNTVSWYQQALGQGPQFIFQYYREEENGRGNFPPRFSGLQFPNYSSELNVNALELDDSALYLCASSLVGSGTYEQYFGPGTRLTVT.

This chain links TRBV27 with TRBJ1-2; TRBD1 is a possible D gene (6 bases). The CDR3 has 13 residues. Germline CDR1 is MNHEY and CDR2 is SMNVEV (reference sequence). Trimming took 6 bases from V and 4 from J, leaving 12 bases between them. CDR3 region: CASSPTGRYGYTF. In nucleotides, the CDR3 is TGTGCCAGCAGCCCGACAGGTCGCTATGGCTACACCTTC.

This rearrangement joins TRBV4-2 to TRBJ2-5, with 12 bases matching TRBD2. V dropped 4 bases and J dropped 10; count of bases not matched to a gene: 13. CDR1 is LGHNA and CDR2 is YNFKEQ in the germline V gene. This CDR3 contains 16 residues. In DNA form, the CDR3 reads TGTGCCAGCAGCCGGACTAGCGGGGCCCAAGAGTGGGGCCAGTACTTC. Translating it yields CASSRTSGAQEWGQYF.